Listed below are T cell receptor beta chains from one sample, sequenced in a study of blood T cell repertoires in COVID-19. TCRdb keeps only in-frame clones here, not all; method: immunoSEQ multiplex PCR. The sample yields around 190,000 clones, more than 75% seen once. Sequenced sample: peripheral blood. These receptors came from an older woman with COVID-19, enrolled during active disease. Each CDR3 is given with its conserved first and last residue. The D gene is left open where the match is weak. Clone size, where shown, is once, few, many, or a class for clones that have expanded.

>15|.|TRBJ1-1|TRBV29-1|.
CSVETGGVKGTEAFF
TGCAGCGTTGAAACGGGGGGCGTTAAGGGCACTGAAGCTTTCTTT
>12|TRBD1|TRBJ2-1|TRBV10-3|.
CAIGTGTDEQFF
TGTGCCATCGGGACAGGGACCGATGAGCAGTTCTTC
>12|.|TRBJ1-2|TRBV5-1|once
CASSLGGVGYTF
TGCGCCAGCAGCTTGGGAGGTGTCGGCTACACCTTC
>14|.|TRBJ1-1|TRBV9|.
CASTALGDPPEAFF
TGTGCCAGCACCGCCCTCGGGGATCCCCCTGAAGCTTTCTTT
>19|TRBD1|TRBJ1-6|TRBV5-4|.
CASSYSGTVLQTVDSPLHF
TGTGCCAGCAGCTACTCCGGGACAGTCCTTCAGACTGTTGATTCACCCCTCCACTTT
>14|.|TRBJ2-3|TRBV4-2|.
CASSLYSGTDTQYF
TGTGCCAGCAGCCTTTACTCAGGTACAGATACGCAGTATTTT
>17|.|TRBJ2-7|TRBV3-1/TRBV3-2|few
CASSQEVSPGYTYEQYF
TGTGCCAGCAGCCAAGAGGTTTCCCCAGGATATACCTACGAGCAGTACTTC
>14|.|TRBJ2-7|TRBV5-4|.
CASSSDSLSNEQYF
TGTGCCAGCAGCTCGGACTCTCTCAGCAACGAGCAGTACTTC
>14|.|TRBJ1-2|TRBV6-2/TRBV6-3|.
CASSFTRKRHGYTF
TGTGCCAGCAGTTTCACGCGGAAGCGGCACGGCTACACCTTC
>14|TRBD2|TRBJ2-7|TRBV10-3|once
CANSGTSGPGEQYF
TGTGCCAACTCCGGGACTAGCGGGCCTGGGGAGCAGTACTTC
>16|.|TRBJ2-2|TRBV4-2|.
CASSQDRGGSTGELFF
TGTGCCAGCAGCCAAGATCGAGGGGGAAGCACCGGGGAGCTGTTTTTT
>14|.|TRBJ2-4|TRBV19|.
CASSFGASENIQYF
TGTGCCAGTAGTTTTGGGGCGTCAGAAAACATTCAGTACTTC
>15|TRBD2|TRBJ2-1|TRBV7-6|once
CASSFLSGGHNEQFF
TGTGCCAGCAGCTTCCTATCGGGGGGGCACAATGAGCAGTTCTTC
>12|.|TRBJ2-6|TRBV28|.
CASRHEANVLTF
TGTGCCAGCAGACACGAGGCCAACGTCCTGACTTTC
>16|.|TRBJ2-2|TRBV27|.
CASSLSASRSPGELFF
TGTGCCAGCAGTTTATCGGCTAGCAGGAGTCCCGGGGAGCTGTTTTTT
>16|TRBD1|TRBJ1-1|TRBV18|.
CASSSEQGWMNTEAFF
TGTGCCAGCTCCTCAGAACAGGGGTGGATGAACACTGAAGCTTTCTTT
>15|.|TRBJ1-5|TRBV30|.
CAWSVGGALNQPQHF
TGTGCCTGGAGTGTGGGCGGGGCTCTAAATCAGCCCCAGCATTTT
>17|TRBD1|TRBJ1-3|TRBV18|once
CASSPPGTGRSGNTIYF
TGTGCCAGCTCACCACCGGGGACAGGGCGTTCTGGAAACACCATATATTTT
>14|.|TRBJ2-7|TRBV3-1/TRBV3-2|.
CASSRTVLPYEQYF
TGTGCCAGCAGCCGGACAGTGCTTCCCTACGAGCAGTACTTC
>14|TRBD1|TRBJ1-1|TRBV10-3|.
CAISLQGARTEAFF
TGTGCCATCAGCCTTCAGGGGGCTCGGACTGAAGCTTTCTTT
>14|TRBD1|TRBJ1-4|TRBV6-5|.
CASSWDRGGEKLFF
TGTGCCAGCAGTTGGGACAGGGGAGGGGAAAAACTGTTTTTT